The next 10 T cell receptor beta chains were all read from a single sample in a study of T cells expressing NK-cell markers. From its re-call of the 5' RACE reads, TCRdb lists each CDR3 protein once, without DNA. The sample has roughly 430,000 distinct CDR3 sequences. The source material was blood T cells: a sorted CD56 or NKG2C T cell subset, CD4+ or CD8+ T cells, or bulk PBMC T cells (not recorded which). The receptor set was obtained from a woman aged 18-70 years in good health.

The rearrangement links TRBV30 to TRBJ2-5. The CDR3 runs to 13 residues. CDR1 is GTSNPN and CDR2 is SVGIG in the germline V gene (reference sequence). The CDR3 loop is CAWRTVQAGTQYF.

The chain joins TRBV29-1 to TRBJ2-1. Per the germline V gene, CDR1 is SQVTM and CDR2 is ANQGSEA. The CDR3 spans 11 residues. The CDR3: CSVEDPNEQFF.

The genes are TRBV29-1 and TRBJ1-1. The germline CDR1 and CDR2 sequences are SQVTM and ANQGSEA. The CDR3 is 12 residues long. The CDR3 spells CSGREGNTEAFF.

The gene calls are TRBV27 and TRBJ2-1; lacking DNA, the TRBD1 call made by TCRdb goes unchecked. From germline, CDR1 is MNHEY and CDR2 SMNVEV (reference sequence). The CDR3 contains 13 residues. This chain's CDR3 is CASSPGPNNEQFF.

J is TRBJ1-2 and V is TRBV10-3; TCRdb lists TRBD1, though no DNA is available to test this call. Germline assignment: CDR1 ENHRY and CDR2 SYGVKD. The CDR3 has 15 residues. This chain's CDR3 is CAISGDQGARQGYTF.

The chain links TRBV29-1 to TRBJ1-1. The CDR3 consists of 11 residues. The germline V gene encodes CDR1 SQVTM and CDR2 ANQGSEA. CDR3 residues: CSGRIGAEAFF. The full variable domain, rest sourced from reference TRBV29-1 and TRBJ1-1, is SAVISQKPSRDICQRGTSLTIQCQVDSQVTMMFWYRQQPGQSLTLIATANQGSEATYESGFVIDKFPISRPNLTFSTLTVSNMSPEDSSIYLCSGRIGAEAFFGQGTRLTVV.

The CDR3 loop is CASSGQPNEQFF. The chain uses TRBV5-6 and TRBJ2-1; TCRdb's D call, TRBD1, is unchecked because there is no DNA. The CDR3 has 12 residues. Germline V gene lookup returns CDR1 SGHDT and CDR2 YYEEEE.

This rearrangement joins TRBV6-5 to TRBJ1-5. Per germline, CDR1 MNHEY and CDR2 SVGAGI. This CDR3 is 16 amino acids long. The CDR3 reads CASSFGGSIGNQPQHF.

The J gene is TRBJ2-1, the V gene TRBV24-1. The CDR3 has 13 residues. Germline V gene data show CDR1 as KGHDR and CDR2 as SFDVKD. CDR3 amino acids: CATSAARYNEQFF.

The chain combines TRBV10-2 with TRBJ2-5; no DNA is available, so the TRBD1 call from TCRdb remains unchecked. Germline V gene lookup returns CDR1 WSHSY and CDR2 SAAADI. The CDR3 runs to 12 residues. The CDR3 sequence: CAALRPGETQYF.